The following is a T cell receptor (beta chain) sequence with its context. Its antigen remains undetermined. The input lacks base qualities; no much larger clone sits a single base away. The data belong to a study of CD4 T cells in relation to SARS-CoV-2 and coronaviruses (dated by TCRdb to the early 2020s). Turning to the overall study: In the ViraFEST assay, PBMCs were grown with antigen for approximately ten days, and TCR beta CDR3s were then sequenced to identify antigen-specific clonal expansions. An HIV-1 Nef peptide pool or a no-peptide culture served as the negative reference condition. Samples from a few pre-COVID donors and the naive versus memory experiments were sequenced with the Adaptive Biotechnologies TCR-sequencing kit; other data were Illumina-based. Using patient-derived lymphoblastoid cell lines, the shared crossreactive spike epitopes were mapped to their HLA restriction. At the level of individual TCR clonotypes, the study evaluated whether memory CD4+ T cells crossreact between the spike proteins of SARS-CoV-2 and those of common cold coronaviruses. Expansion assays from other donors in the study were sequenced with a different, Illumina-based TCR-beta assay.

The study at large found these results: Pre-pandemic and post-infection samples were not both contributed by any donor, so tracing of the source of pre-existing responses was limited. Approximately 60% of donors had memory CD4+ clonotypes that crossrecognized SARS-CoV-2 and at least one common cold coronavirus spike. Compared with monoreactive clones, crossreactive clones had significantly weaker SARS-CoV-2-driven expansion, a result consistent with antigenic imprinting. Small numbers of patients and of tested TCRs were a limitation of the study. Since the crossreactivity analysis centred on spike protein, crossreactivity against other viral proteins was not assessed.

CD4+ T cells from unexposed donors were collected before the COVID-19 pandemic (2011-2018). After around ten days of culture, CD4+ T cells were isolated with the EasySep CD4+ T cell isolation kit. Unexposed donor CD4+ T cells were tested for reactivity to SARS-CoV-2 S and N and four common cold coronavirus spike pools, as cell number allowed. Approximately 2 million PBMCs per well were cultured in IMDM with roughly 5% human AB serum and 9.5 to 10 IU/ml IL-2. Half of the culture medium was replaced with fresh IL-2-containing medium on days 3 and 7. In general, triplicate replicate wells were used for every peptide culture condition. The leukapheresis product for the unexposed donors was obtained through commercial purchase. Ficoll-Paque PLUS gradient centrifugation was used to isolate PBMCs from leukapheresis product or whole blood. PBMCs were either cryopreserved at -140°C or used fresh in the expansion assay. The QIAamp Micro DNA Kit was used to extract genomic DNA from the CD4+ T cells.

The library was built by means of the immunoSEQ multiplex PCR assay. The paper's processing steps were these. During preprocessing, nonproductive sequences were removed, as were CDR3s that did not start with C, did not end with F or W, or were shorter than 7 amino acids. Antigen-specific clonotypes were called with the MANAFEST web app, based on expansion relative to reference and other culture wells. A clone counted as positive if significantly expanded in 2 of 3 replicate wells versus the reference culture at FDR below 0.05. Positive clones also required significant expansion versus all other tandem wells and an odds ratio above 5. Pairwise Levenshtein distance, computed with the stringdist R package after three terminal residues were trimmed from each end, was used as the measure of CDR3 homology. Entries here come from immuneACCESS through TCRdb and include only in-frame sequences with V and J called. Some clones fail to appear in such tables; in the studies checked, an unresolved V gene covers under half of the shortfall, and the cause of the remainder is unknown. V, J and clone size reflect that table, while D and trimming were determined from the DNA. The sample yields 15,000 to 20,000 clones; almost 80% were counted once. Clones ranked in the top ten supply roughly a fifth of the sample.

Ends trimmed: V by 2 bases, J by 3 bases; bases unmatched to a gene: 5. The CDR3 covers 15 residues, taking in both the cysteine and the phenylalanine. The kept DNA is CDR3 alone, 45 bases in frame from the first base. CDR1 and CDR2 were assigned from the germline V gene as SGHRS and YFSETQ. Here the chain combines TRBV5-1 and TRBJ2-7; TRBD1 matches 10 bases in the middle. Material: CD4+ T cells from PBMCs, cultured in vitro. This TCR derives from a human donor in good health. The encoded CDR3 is CASSFTGTGDYEQYF. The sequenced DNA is TGCGCCAGCAGCTTCACCGGGACAGGGGACTACGAGCAGTACTTC.